These 25 T cell receptor beta chains originate from one sample sequenced in a study of blood T cell repertoires in COVID-19. Sequencing used immunoSEQ multiplex PCR; TCRdb keeps in-frame clones, though not all of them. The repertoire consists of about 47,000 clones, with 65% to 85% occurring once and the leading ten covering under 3%. Sequenced material: peripheral blood. The source of these receptors is a man aged 50 to 59 with acute or convalescent COVID-19.

The chain recombines TRBV6-5 with TRBJ1-3; tentatively, D is TRBD1 (6 bases). The CDR3 is made up of 15 amino acids. Germline V gives CDR1 MNHEY, CDR2 SVGAGI. The ends were cut back, 6 bases at V and 0 bases at J, with 12 bases in the middle. This chain's CDR3 is CASSRQAFSGNTIYF. For the CDR3, the DNA is TGTGCCAGCAGCCGACAGGCCTTCTCTGGAAACACCATATATTTT.

The J gene is TRBJ2-5, the V gene TRBV5-4; TRBD1 is a possible D gene (6 bases). The CDR3 consists of 13 residues. Trimming took 2 bases from V and 3 from J, leaving 8 bases between them. The germline gives CDR1 SGHNT, CDR2 YYREEE (reference sequence). The CDR3 loop reads CASSFWTEETQYF. Here the CDR3 DNA reads TGTGCCAGCAGCTTCTGGACAGAAGAGACCCAGTACTTC. The full variable domain, in which reference TRBV5-4 and TRBJ2-5 provide the parts outside the CDR3, is ETGVTQSPTHLIKTRGQQVTLRCSSQSGHNTVSWYQQALGQGPQFIFQYYREEENGRGNFPPRFSGLQFPNYSSELNVNALELDDSALYLCASSFWTEETQYFGPGTRLLVL.

The chain carries TRBV5-4 and TRBJ2-1; D uncertain. The CDR3 consists of 15 residues. V was clipped by 2 bases and J by 0 bases, with 9 bases between them. Looked up from germline, CDR1 is SGHNT and CDR2 is YYREEE (reference sequence). The CDR3: CASSLDTSSYNEQFF. CDR3 in DNA: TGTGCCAGCAGCTTAGACACAAGCTCCTACAATGAGCAGTTCTTC. The full variable domain, in which reference TRBV5-4 and TRBJ2-1 provide the parts outside the CDR3, is ETGVTQSPTHLIKTRGQQVTLRCSSQSGHNTVSWYQQALGQGPQFIFQYYREEENGRGNFPPRFSGLQFPNYSSELNVNALELDDSALYLCASSLDTSSYNEQFFGPGTRLTVL.

The V call is TRBV19, the J call TRBJ1-2; 7 nucleotides match TRBD1. The V gene end was trimmed by 4 bases and the J gene end by 1 base; junction bases not matched to a gene: 3. CDR1 and CDR2 (germline): LNHDA, SQIVND (reference sequence). CDR3 length: 14 amino acids. The CDR3 DNA reads TGTGCCAGTAGTACCCGACAGGGTAACTATGGCTACACCTTC. Its protein is CASSTRQGNYGYTF.

The J gene is TRBJ1-5, the V gene TRBV19; TRBD1 matches 11 bases. The CDR3 runs 15 residues. Germline-derived CDR1 and CDR2 are LNHDA and SQIVND (reference sequence). The V segment lost 5 bases and the J segment 7 bases; nucleotides outside the gene matches: 7. This chain's CDR3 is CASSLGQGAWQPQHF. As DNA, the CDR3 is TGTGCCAGTAGTCTCGGACAGGGGGCTTGGCAGCCCCAGCATTTT.

The chain has TRBV27 and TRBJ2-3, with TRBD1 matching 10 bases. The germline V gene has CDR1 MNHEY and CDR2 SMNVEV (reference sequence). The CDR3 sequence is 17 residues long. V lost 2 bases and J lost 3; bases outside the gene matches: 8. The CDR3 loop is CASSLLTTGGLTDTQYF. CDR3 DNA sequence: TGTGCCAGCAGTTTACTGACGACAGGGGGCCTGACAGATACGCAGTATTTT.

The chain couples TRBV21-1 to TRBJ1-5. TRBV21-1 is deemed a pseudogene. The CDR3 runs 17 residues. The CDR3 region has the DNA TGTGCCAGCAGCAAAGACGCCTCGACGGAGAGCAATCAGCCCCAGCATTTT. Its protein product is CASSKDASTESNQPQHF.

The gene calls are TRBV3-1 (or the pseudogene TRBV3-2) and TRBJ2-5; TRBD1 matches 8 bases. The germline gives CDR1 LGHDT, CDR2 YNNKEL (reference sequence). Unmatched junction bases numbered 3, after V lost 4 bases and J lost 5 bases. The CDR3 consists of 13 residues. The CDR3 is CASSRDRWETQYF. Written as DNA, the CDR3 is TGTGCCAGCAGCCGGGACAGGTGGGAGACCCAGTACTTC.

The chain links TRBV7-9 to TRBJ1-2; 11 nucleotides line up with TRBD1. Germline V gene lookup returns CDR1 SEHNR and CDR2 FQNEAQ (reference sequence). The CDR3 is 16 residues long. Losses at the gene ends were 6 bases for V and 7 bases for J; bases not matched to a gene: 13. CDR3 nucleotide sequence: TGTGCCAGCAGACACCAGGGACAGGGGGTTGGGGCTGGCTACACCTTC. Encoded protein: CASRHQGQGVGAGYTF.

The rearrangement joins TRBV5-1 to TRBJ2-7, with 9 positions matching TRBD2. V dropped 0 bases and J dropped 6; count of bases not matched to a gene: 7. The CDR3 runs to 15 residues. CDR1 and CDR2 from the germline V gene are SGHRS and YFSETQ. The DNA of the CDR3 is TGCGCCAGCAGCTTGGAAGGCGGGAGGGCCGCCGAGCAGTACTTC. Translated: CASSLEGGRAAEQYF.

V usage is TRBV18 and J usage is TRBJ1-2, with TRBD1 matching over 8 bases. The V gene end was trimmed by 6 bases and the J gene end by 4 bases; junction bases not matched to a gene: 7. Germline V CDR1 and CDR2: KGHSH, LQKENI. CDR3 length equals 14 residues. The CDR3 here is CASSPGQGGYGYTF. The CDR3 DNA reads as TGTGCCAGCTCCCCCGGACAGGGCGGCTATGGCTACACCTTC.

J is TRBJ2-7 and V is TRBV10-3, with TRBD1 as a possible D gene (6 bases). Deletions cut 5 bases from V and 3 bases from J, with 17 bases between. CDR3 length: 15 amino acids. CDR1 is ENHRY, CDR2 SYGVKD, per germline. Written as DNA, the CDR3 is TGTGCCATCAGTTACTCTCAGGGGTCGGGCTACGAGCAGTACTTC. This encodes CAISYSQGSGYEQYF.

The chain joins TRBV7-3 to TRBJ1-2; D uncertain. V was trimmed by 5 bases and J by 8 bases, leaving 15 bases between them. CDR1 is SGHTA, CDR2 FQGTGA, per germline. The CDR3 runs 13 residues. CDR3 loop: CASSPTKGGGYTF. CDR3 nucleotide sequence: TGTGCCAGCAGCCCAACGAAGGGAGGCGGCTACACCTTC.

V is TRBV28 and J is TRBJ1-3, with TRBD1 matching 10 bases. CDR1 is MDHEN and CDR2 is SYDVKM in the germline V gene. Trimming removed 6 bases from V and 1 base from J; junction bases left unmatched: 3. This CDR3 is built from 15 residues. For the CDR3, the DNA is TGTGCCAGCAGAAGACAGGGGGCATCTGGAAACACCATATATTTT. Its protein is CASRRQGASGNTIYF.

The chain links TRBV5-3 to TRBJ2-3; a possible D gene is TRBD2 (6 bases). TRBV5-3 has ORF status, its function being uncertain. This CDR3 comprises 15 residues. Trimming removed 3 bases at V and 4 bases at J, with 15 bases between. CDR3 DNA: TGTGCCAGAAGCTGGGAGGAGGGTATGGCAGATACGCAGTATTTT. This encodes CARSWEEGMADTQYF.

This clone was detected once. DNA of the CDR3: TGTGCCACCAGTGCAACGACAGACCGTAGCACAGATACGCAGTATTTT. Amino acids: CATSATTDRSTDTQYF. V and J are TRBV24-1 and TRBJ2-3; D may be TRBD1 (5 bases). The CDR3 is made up of 16 amino acids. Trimming shortened V by 5 bases and J by 0 bases, and 14 bases separated the two germline ends. The V gene's germline CDR1 is KGHDR and CDR2 SFDVKD.

The chain recombines TRBV3-1 (or the pseudogene TRBV3-2) with TRBJ1-3, with D possibly TRBD1 on 6 matching bases. This CDR3 spans 15 amino acids. Germline CDR1 and CDR2: LGHDT and YNNKEL (reference sequence). Trimming pared 0 bases from V and 4 bases from J, leaving 10 bases between. CDR3 bases: TGTGCCAGCAGCCAAGATATGACAGGCGGAAACACCATATATTTT. It is translated as CASSQDMTGGNTIYF.

The rearrangement links TRBV5-1 to TRBJ1-1; D might be TRBD1 (6 bases). This CDR3 has 13 residues. Trimming took 3 bases from V and 0 from J, leaving 6 bases between them. Germline loops: CDR1 SGHRS, CDR2 YFSETQ. The CDR3 here is CASSWDMNTEAFF. The CDR3 region has the DNA TGCGCCAGCAGCTGGGACATGAACACTGAAGCTTTCTTT.

Within the sample, this clone is medium-sized (0.01 to 0.1%). The V gene is TRBV21-1, the J gene TRBJ1-6; TRBD1, the table's D call, was not compared with the DNA. TRBV21-1 is annotated as a pseudogene. There are 15 residues in the CDR3. The CDR3 DNA reads as TGTGCCAGCAGCAAAGGACAGAATGATAATTCACCCCTCCACTTT. Encoded protein: CASSKGQNDNSPLHF.

The V and J genes are TRBV6-2 or TRBV6-3 and TRBJ2-2; D remains ambiguous. CDR3 size: 14 residues. CDR1 is MNHEY, CDR2 SVGEGT, per germline. The V and J ends lost 5 bases and 0 bases respectively, with 7 bases between them. The CDR3 loop is CASSLTSNTGELFF. DNA of the CDR3: TGTGCCAGCAGTCTCACTTCGAACACCGGGGAGCTGTTTTTT.

The chain joins TRBV18 to TRBJ2-1; D is unresolved. V was pared by 4 bases and J by 4 bases, with 17 bases between. The CDR3 loop spans 16 amino acids. Per the germline V gene, CDR1 is KGHSH and CDR2 is LQKENI. The chain's CDR3 is CASSRESRNRYNEQFF. The CDR3 coding sequence is TGTGCCAGCTCACGAGAATCTAGAAATCGATACAATGAGCAGTTCTTC. The full variable domain, in which reference TRBV18 and TRBJ2-1 provide the parts outside the CDR3, is NAGVMQNPRHLVRRRGQEARLRCSPMKGHSHVYWYRQLPEEGLKFMVYLQKENIIDESGMPKERFSAEFPKEGPSILRIQQVVRGDSAAYFCASSRESRNRYNEQFFGPGTRLTVL.

The chain links TRBV27 to TRBJ2-5, with 8 nucleotides matching TRBD1. The CDR3 spans 16 residues. The germline V gene encodes CDR1 MNHEY and CDR2 SMNVEV (reference sequence). After removal of 4 bases from V and 0 bases from J, the junction contained 7 bases not matched to a gene. CDR3 protein: CASSSPRTGNQETQYF. CDR3 coding DNA: TGTGCCAGCAGTTCTCCCCGGACAGGGAACCAAGAGACCCAGTACTTC.

The chain recombines TRBV9 with TRBJ2-7, with 8 bases that match TRBD1. Trimming took 2 bases from V and 3 from J; bases not matched to a gene: 10. The CDR3 is 16 residues long. Germline V gene sequence: CDR1 SGDLS, CDR2 YYNGEE. The CDR3 region has the DNA TGTGCCAGCAGCGTGAACTCCGGGACAGGCTACTACGAGCAGTACTTC. Protein: CASSVNSGTGYYEQYF.

The CDR3 sequence is CASSLSGSITGELFF. In DNA form, the CDR3 reads TGTGCCAGCAGCCTTAGCGGGAGTATAACCGGGGAGCTGTTTTTT. This chain joins TRBV11-2 and TRBJ2-2, with TRBD2 matching 9 bases. With 5 bases clipped from V and 5 bases from J, the junction kept 6 bases outside the gene matches. The CDR3 is 15 amino acids. Germline CDR1 and CDR2: SGHAT and FQNNGV.

The J gene is TRBJ2-7, the V gene TRBV10-3, with unresolved D. The CDR3 consists of 14 residues. Trimming took off 11 bases at V and 2 bases at J, with 19 bases between the two ends. Looked up from germline, CDR1 is ENHRY and CDR2 is SYGVKD. The CDR3 sequence is CAGSSATVPYEQYF. In DNA, the CDR3 is TGTGCCGGCTCTTCGGCGACTGTTCCCTACGAGCAGTACTTC.